Presented here are 8 T cell receptor beta chains from one specimen sequenced in a study of neurological immune-mediated disorders. From the 5' RACE reads, TCRdb called clonotypes with MiXCR, one entry per CDR3 protein. The data hold tens of thousands of distinct CDR3 sequences, with over 5.5% observed a single time. The sample consisted of CD4+ T cells from blood. These receptors were taken from a woman under 30 with multiple sclerosis.

In this sample, this clonotype turned up many times. This rearrangement joins TRBV28 to TRBJ1-1; TRBD1 matches 7 bases. Germline assignment: CDR1 MDHEN and CDR2 SYDVKM. The CDR3 totals 14 residues. V shed 2 bases, J shed 11 bases, and the junction held 11 bases outside the gene matches. CDR3 sequence reads: CASSLPRGDLKAFF. Here the CDR3 DNA reads TGTGCCAGCAGTTTACCCAGGGGGGATTTGAAGGCTTTCTTT. The variable domain in full, completed from reference TRBV28 and TRBJ1-1, reads DVKVTQSSRYLVKRTGEKVFLECVQDMDHENMFWYRQDPGLGLRLIYFSYDVKMKEKGDIPEGYSVSREKKERFSLILESASTNQTSMYLCASSLPRGDLKAFFGQGTRLTVV.

This clonotype was recorded at least ten times. The chain recombines TRBV25-1 with TRBJ2-6, with D perhaps given as TRBD1 or TRBD2 (5 bases each). The CDR3 covers 17 residues. V was trimmed by 4 bases and J by 1 base, leaving 14 bases between them. Germline V lookup: CDR1 MGHDK, CDR2 SYGVNS. The CDR3 here is CASSGPGTGSGANVLTF. The CDR3 bases are TGTGCCAGCAGTGGTCCCGGGACGGGGTCTGGGGCCAACGTCCTGACTTTC.

In its sample, this clonotype was seen many times. V gene TRBV5-1 combines with J gene TRBJ1-1; no firm D call. This CDR3 has 12 residues. Trimming took off 4 bases at V and 0 bases at J, with 4 bases between the two ends. Germline CDR1 is SGHRS and CDR2 is YFSETQ. The CDR3 here is CASSQVNTEAFF. Here the CDR3 DNA reads TGCGCCAGCAGCCAGGTGAACACTGAAGCTTTCTTT. Drawing the rest from reference TRBV5-1 and TRBJ1-1, the complete variable domain is KAGVTQTPRYLIKTRGQQVTLSCSPISGHRSVSWYQQTPGQGLQFLFEYFSETQRNKGNFPGRFSGRQFSNSRSEMNVSTLELGDSALYLCASSQVNTEAFFGQGTRLTVV.

This sequence joins TRBV25-1 and TRBJ2-1; TRBD2 might be the D (6 bases). Trimming removed 3 bases from V and 3 bases from J, with 15 bases in between. CDR1 is MGHDK, CDR2 SYGVNS, per germline. This CDR3 spans 16 amino acids. The CDR3 protein is CASSDRKGRFYNEQFF. The CDR3 DNA sequence: TGTGCCAGCAGTGACCGAAAGGGGAGGTTCTACAATGAGCAGTTCTTC.

This clonotype was recorded many times. This chain links TRBV10-3 with TRBJ1-3; no firm D call. Germline assignment: CDR1 ENHRY and CDR2 SYGVKD. The CDR3 loop spans 13 amino acids. V lost 6 bases and J 4 bases, leaving 10 bases between the germline ends. The CDR3 region has the DNA TGTGCCATCAGCCCCCTGAGGGGAAACACCATATATTTT. This translates into CAISPLRGNTIYF.

This clonotype was recorded many times. CDR3 sequence reads: CASSVDRSEKLFF. CDR3 nucleotides: TGTGCCAGCAGCGTGGACAGGTCTGAAAAACTGTTTTTT. V is TRBV5-5 and J is TRBJ1-4, with 7 bases identical to TRBD1. Germline CDR1 is SGHKS and CDR2 is YYEKEE (reference sequence). The CDR3 length is 13 residues. V lost 4 bases to trimming and J lost 7 bases; unmatched junction nucleotides: 4.

Worth noting for this clonotype: The junction departs from the called germline gene at one end, perhaps through a read error. The rearrangement joins TRBV7-7 to TRBJ2-1; 8 positions agree with TRBD2. The CDR3 totals 15 residues. CDR1 and CDR2 from the germline V gene are SSHAT and FNYEAQ (reference sequence). CDR3 region: CASSLTSGAYNEQFF. For the CDR3, the DNA is TGTGCTAGCAGCTTAACTAGCGGAGCTTACAATGAGCAGTTCTTC.

This rearrangement joins TRBV5-1 to TRBJ2-7; D unresolved. The CDR3 length is 14 residues. V was shortened by 5 bases and J by 3 bases, with 15 bases between the two germline ends. Germline V gene data show CDR1 as SGHRS and CDR2 as YFSETQ. CDR3 residues: CASSIHVDLYEQYF. CDR3 coding DNA: TGCGCCAGCAGTATACACGTCGACCTCTACGAGCAGTACTTC. Variable domain in full (rest from reference TRBV5-1 and TRBJ2-7): KAGVTQTPRYLIKTRGQQVTLSCSPISGHRSVSWYQQTPGQGLQFLFEYFSETQRNKGNFPGRFSGRQFSNSRSEMNVSTLELGDSALYLCASSIHVDLYEQYFGPGTRLTVT.